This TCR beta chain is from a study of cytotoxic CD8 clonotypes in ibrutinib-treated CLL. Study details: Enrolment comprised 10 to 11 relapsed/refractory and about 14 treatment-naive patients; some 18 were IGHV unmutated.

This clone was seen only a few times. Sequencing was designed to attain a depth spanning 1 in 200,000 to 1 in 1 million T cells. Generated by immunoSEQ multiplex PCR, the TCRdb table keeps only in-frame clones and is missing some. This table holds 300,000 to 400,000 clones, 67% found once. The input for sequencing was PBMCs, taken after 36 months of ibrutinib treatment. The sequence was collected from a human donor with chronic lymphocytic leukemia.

This CDR3 is CSVRLFPEAFF. DNA of the CDR3: TGCAGCGTTCGGCTATTTCCTGAAGCTTTCTTT. The rearrangement links TRBV29-1 to TRBJ1-1, with unresolved D. Germline CDR1 reads SQVTM; CDR2 reads ANQGSEA. Trimming stripped 5 bases from V and 6 bases from J, with 10 bases between. The CDR3 loop spans 11 amino acids. Complete variable domain (other parts from reference TRBV29-1 and TRBJ1-1): SAVISQKPSRDICQRGTSLTIQCQVDSQVTMMFWYRQQPGQSLTLIATANQGSEATYESGFVIDKFPISRPNLTFSTLTVSNMSPEDSSIYLCSVRLFPEAFFGQGTRLTVV.